This T cell receptor beta chain comes out of a study of beta chain features in type 1 diabetes. Germline values: CDR1 LNHDA, CDR2 SQIVND (reference sequence). The trim removed 4 bases at V and 7 bases at J, leaving 3 bases unmatched. The CDR3 is 13 amino acids. A single count supports this clone. The isolated RNA, all of it, was reverse transcribed, so expressed TCRB transcripts were what got sequenced. Only in-frame clones appear in the TCRdb table, and some are missing; sequencing was by immunoSEQ multiplex PCR. The table shows about 900,000 clones, with roughly 15% occurring only once. The TCR comes from a woman under 30 in good health. This chain uses TRBV19 with TRBJ2-2, with TRBD1 matching over 7 bases. Sequenced: naive CD4+ T cells from blood. This CDR3 is CASSNTGVGELFF. DNA of the CDR3: TGTGCCAGTAGTAACACAGGGGTCGGGGAGCTGTTTTTT.